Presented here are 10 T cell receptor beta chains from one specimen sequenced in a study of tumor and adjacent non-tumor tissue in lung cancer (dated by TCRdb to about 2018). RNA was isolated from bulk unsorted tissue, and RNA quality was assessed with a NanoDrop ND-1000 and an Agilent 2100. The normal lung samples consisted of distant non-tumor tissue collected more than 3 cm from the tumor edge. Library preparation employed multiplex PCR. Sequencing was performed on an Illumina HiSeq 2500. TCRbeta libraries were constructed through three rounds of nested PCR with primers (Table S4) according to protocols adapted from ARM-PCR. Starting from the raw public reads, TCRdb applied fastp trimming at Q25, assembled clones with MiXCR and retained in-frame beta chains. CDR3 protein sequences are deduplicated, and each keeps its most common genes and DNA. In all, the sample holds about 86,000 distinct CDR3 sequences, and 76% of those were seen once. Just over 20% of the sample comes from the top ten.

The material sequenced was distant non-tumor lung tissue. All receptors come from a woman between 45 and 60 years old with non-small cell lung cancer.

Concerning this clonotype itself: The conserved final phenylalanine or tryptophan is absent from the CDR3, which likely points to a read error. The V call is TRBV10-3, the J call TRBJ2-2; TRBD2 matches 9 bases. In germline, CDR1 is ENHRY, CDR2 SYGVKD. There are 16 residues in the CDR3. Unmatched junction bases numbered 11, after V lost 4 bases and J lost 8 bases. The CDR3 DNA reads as TGTGCCATCAGTGGAGGGACTAGCTGGAGCGTTGGGGAGCTGTTTTAT. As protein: CAISGGTSWSVGELFY.

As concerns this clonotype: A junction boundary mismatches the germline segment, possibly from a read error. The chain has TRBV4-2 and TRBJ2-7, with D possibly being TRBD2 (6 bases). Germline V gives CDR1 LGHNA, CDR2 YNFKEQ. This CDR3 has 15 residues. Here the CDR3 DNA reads TGTGCCAGCAGCGGGGACTCCGGTAACGCCTACGAGCAATTCTTC. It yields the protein CASSGDSGNAYEQFF.

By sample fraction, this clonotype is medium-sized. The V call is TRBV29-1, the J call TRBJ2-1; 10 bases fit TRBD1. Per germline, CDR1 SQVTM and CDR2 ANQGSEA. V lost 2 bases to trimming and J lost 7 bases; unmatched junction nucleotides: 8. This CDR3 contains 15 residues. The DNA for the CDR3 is TGCAGCGTTGAACCGCTGACAGGGGGCGGGAATGAGCAGTTCTTC. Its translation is CSVEPLTGGGNEQFF.

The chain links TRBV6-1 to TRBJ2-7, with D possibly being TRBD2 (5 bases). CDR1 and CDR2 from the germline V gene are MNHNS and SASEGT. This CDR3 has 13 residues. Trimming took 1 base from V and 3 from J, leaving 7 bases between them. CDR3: CASSEGGYYEQYF. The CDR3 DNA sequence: TGTGCCAGCAGTGAAGGCGGGTACTACGAGCAGTACTTC.

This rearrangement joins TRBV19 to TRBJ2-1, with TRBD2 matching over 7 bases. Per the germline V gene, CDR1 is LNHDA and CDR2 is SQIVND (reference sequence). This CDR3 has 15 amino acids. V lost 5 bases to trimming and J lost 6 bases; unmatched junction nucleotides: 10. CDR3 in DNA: TGTGCCAGTAGTCGCTTGTGGGAGGGCCTCAATGAGCAGTTCTTC. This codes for CASSRLWEGLNEQFF.

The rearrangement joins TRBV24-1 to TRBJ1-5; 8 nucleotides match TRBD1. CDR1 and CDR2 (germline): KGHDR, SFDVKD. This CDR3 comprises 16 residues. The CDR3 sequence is CASSDAAGTGKQPQHF. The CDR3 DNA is TGTGCTAGCAGTGATGCCGCCGGGACAGGAAAACAGCCCCAGCATTTT.

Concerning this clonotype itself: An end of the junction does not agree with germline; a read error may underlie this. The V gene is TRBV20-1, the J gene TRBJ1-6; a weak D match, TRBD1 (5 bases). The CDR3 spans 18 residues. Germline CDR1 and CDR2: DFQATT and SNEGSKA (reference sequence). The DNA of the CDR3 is TGCAGTGCCAGAGATACCTCGACAGCAAGGTCCTATAATTCACCCCTCCACTTT. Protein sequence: CSARDTSTARSYNSPLHF.

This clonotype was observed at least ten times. The CDR3 DNA follows: TGCAGTGCCCTTCTACAGGGAAGGAATGGCTACACCTTC. This gives the protein CSALLQGRNGYTF. The rearrangement links TRBV20-1 to TRBJ1-2; D is possibly TRBD1 (6 bases). This CDR3 contains 13 residues. CDR1 and CDR2 from the germline V gene are DFQATT and SNEGSKA (reference sequence). The V end was cut by 6 bases, the J end by 6 bases, with 17 bases between.

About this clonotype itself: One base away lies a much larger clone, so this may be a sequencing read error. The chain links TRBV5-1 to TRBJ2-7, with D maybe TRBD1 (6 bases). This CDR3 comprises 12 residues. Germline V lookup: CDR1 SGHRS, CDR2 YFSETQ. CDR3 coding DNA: TGCGCCAGCAGGGACAGAACCTACGGGCAGTACTTC. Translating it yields CASRDRTYGQYF. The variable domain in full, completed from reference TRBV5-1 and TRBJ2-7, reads KAGVTQTPRYLIKTRGQQVTLSCSPISGHRSVSWYQQTPGQGLQFLFEYFSETQRNKGNFPGRFSGRQFSNSRSEMNVSTLELGDSALYLCASRDRTYGQYFGPGTRLTVT.

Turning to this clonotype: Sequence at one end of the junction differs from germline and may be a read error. The CDR3 sequence is CASGGGHDTGELFF. DNA for the CDR3: TGTGCCAGCGGCGGGGGCCATGACACAGGGGAGCTGTTTTTT. The chain recombines TRBV6-6 with TRBJ2-2, with D possibly TRBD2 on 7 matching bases. The CDR3 has 14 amino acids. Germline V CDR1 and CDR2: MNHNY, SVGAGI (reference sequence).